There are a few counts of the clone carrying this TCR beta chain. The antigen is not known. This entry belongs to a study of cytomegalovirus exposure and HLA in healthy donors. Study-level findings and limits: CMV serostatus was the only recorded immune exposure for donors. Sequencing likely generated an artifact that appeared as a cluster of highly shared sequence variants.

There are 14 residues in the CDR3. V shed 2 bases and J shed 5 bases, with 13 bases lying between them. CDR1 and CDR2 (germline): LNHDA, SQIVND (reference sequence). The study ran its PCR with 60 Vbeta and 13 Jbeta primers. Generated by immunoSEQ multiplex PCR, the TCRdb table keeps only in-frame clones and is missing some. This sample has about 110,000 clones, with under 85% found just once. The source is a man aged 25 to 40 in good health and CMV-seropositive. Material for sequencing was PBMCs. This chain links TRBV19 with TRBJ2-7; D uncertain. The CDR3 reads CASSISARGNEQYF. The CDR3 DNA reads TGTGCCAGTAGTATATCAGCTCGAGGTAACGAGCAGTACTTC.